Below are 25 T cell receptor beta chains sequenced from a single sample in a study of blood T cells in healthy people across ages. Primed by a sample-barcoded 5' primer and a J-beta primer mix, a second PCR proceeded for about 6 to 11 cycles. TCRdb re-analysed the 5' RACE reads in MiXCR, keeping a single row per CDR3 protein. The sample lists roughly 800,000 distinct CDR3 sequences; under 40% were seen once. Sequenced input: blood. All receptors come from a man between 18 and 29 years old in good health.

The rearrangement uses TRBV7-2 and TRBJ2-7, with 7 nucleotides matching TRBD1. There are 14 residues in the CDR3. Germline-derived CDR1 and CDR2 are SGHTA and FQGNSA. J was trimmed by 7 bases and V by 8 bases; bases with no gene match: 14. CDR3 sequence reads: CASQRDRTYNEQYF. Here the CDR3 DNA reads TGTGCCAGCCAGAGGGACAGAACATACAATGAGCAGTACTTC.

A word on this clonotype: Possible read error: a much larger clone is one base away. The genes are TRBV4-3 and TRBJ2-6; D may be TRBD1 (5 bases). The CDR3 consists of 16 residues. Germline V gene data show CDR1 as LGHNA and CDR2 as YSLEER. CDR3 coding DNA: TGCGCCAGCAGCCAAGATGATATTGCTGGGGCCAACGTCCTGATTTTC. The encoded protein is CASSQDDIAGANVLIF.

This clonotype was seen a few times. The chain recombines TRBV7-2 with TRBJ2-7; D perhaps matches TRBD1 (5 bases). The CDR3 consists of 13 residues. Trimming took 2 bases from V and 6 from J, leaving 11 bases between them. Looked up from germline, CDR1 is SGHTA and CDR2 is FQGNSA. For the CDR3, the DNA is TGTGCCAGCAGCTTATCAGGGTTGCGCGAGCAGTACTTC. Translating it yields CASSLSGLREQYF.

The chain employs TRBV7-2 and TRBJ2-5, with TRBD2 as a possible D gene (7 bases). The CDR3 has 15 amino acids. V was clipped by 6 bases and J by 3 bases, with 17 bases between them. Germline CDR1 reads SGHTA; CDR2 reads FQGNSA. The CDR3 sequence is CASSLGGGWEETQYF. The CDR3 nucleotides read TGTGCCAGCAGTCTAGGGGGGGGGTGGGAAGAGACCCAGTACTTC.

There are many counts of this clonotype. The CDR3 DNA reads as TGCGCCAGCAGTAAAGGACAGGGGCTCGAGCAGTACTTC. Amino acid sequence: CASSKGQGLEQYF. The chain recombines TRBV10-2 with TRBJ2-7; 9 bases align to TRBD1. V trimming: 5 bases; J trimming: 6 bases; junction bases outside the gene matches: 5. Germline V gene data show CDR1 as WSHSY and CDR2 as SAAADI. The CDR3 totals 13 residues.

The V call is TRBV20-1, the J call TRBJ2-5; the D gene is possibly TRBD1 (6 bases). The CDR3 sequence is 13 residues long. Trimming cost V 5 bases and J 3 bases, with 13 bases left between them. Per germline, CDR1 DFQATT and CDR2 SNEGSKA (reference sequence). As DNA, the CDR3 is TGCAGTGCTGGAGGACAGTACGAAGAGACCCAGTACTTC. Its translation: CSAGGQYEETQYF.

This clonotype showed up just a few times. The V and J genes are TRBV28 and TRBJ2-3; 11 nucleotides align to TRBD1. CDR1 MDHEN and CDR2 SYDVKM come from the germline V gene. Trimming took 5 bases from V and 6 from J; bases not matched to a gene: 10. The CDR3 covers 16 residues. As DNA, the CDR3 is TGTGCCAGCAGTACGCCCGGGACAGGGGGGTGGGATACGCAGTATTTT. Translating it yields CASSTPGTGGWDTQYF.

On this clonotype itself: A much larger clone differs by one base, so this may be a read error. The chain links TRBV6-5 to TRBJ2-1; 13 nucleotides match TRBD2. Per germline, CDR1 MNHEY and CDR2 SVGAGI. CDR3 length equals 15 residues. CDR3 in amino acids: CVSKLTSGGSYEQFF. The CDR3 DNA follows: TGTGTCAGCAAGTTGACTAGCGGGGGGAGCTATGAGCAGTTCTTC.

In nucleotides, the CDR3 is TGCGCCAGCAGCCGAGGGGACTGGACAAGCTACAATGAGCAGTTCTTC. This encodes CASSRGDWTSYNEQFF. The V gene is TRBV5-1, the J gene TRBJ2-1, with a tentative D call TRBD2 (6 bases). Germline CDR1 SGHRS, CDR2 YFSETQ. V lost 4 bases, J lost 3 bases, and 17 bases lay in between. The CDR3 is 16 residues long.

About this clonotype itself: Since a much larger clone is just one base distant, this may be a read error. The V and J genes are TRBV7-9 and TRBJ2-6, with 7 positions matching TRBD1. The CDR3 totals 18 residues. Germline V gene lookup returns CDR1 SEHNR and CDR2 FQNEAQ (reference sequence). The CDR3 spells CAGSARDRVHSGANVLTF. The CDR3 DNA follows: TGTGCCGGCAGCGCCCGGGACAGAGTTCACTCTGGGGCCAACGTCCTGACTTTC.

The V and J genes are TRBV20-1 and TRBJ2-5; the D is unclear. The V and J ends lost 1 base and 1 base respectively, with 10 bases between them. Per the germline V gene, CDR1 is DFQATT and CDR2 is SNEGSKA (reference sequence). The CDR3 covers 14 residues. The CDR3 region is CSARGHGVQETQYF. The CDR3 DNA is TGCAGTGCTAGAGGGCACGGAGTCCAAGAGACCCAGTACTTC.

V and J are TRBV12-3 or TRBV12-4 and TRBJ2-1, with 7 bases lining up with TRBD2. Trimming removed 4 bases from V and 0 bases from J; junction bases left unmatched: 6. CDR3 size: 16 residues. CDR3 in amino acids: CASSSSSGISYNEQFF. The DNA for the CDR3 is TGTGCCAGCAGTTCCTCGAGCGGGATCTCCTACAATGAGCAGTTCTTC.

This clonotype was seen a handful of times. This chain links TRBV4-3 with TRBJ2-7; no clear D gene. Trimming took off 0 bases at V and 3 bases at J, with 6 bases between the two ends. The CDR3 is 13 residues long. CDR1 is LGHNA, CDR2 YSLEER, per germline. The CDR3 bases are TGCGCCAGCAGCCAAGAGTACGGCTACGAGCAGTACTTC. Residues: CASSQEYGYEQYF.

This clonotype was observed at least ten times. The chain is built from TRBV7-6 and TRBJ2-7; 7 nucleotides align to TRBD2. J gave up 3 bases and V 5 bases, and 10 bases lay outside the gene matches. The CDR3 runs 15 residues. Germline V gene sequence: CDR1 SGHVS, CDR2 FNYEAQ. CDR3 protein: CASSREASNLYEQYF. DNA for the CDR3: TGTGCCAGCAGCCGGGAGGCCAGCAACCTCTACGAGCAGTACTTC.

This clonotype occurred many times. The V gene is TRBV5-1, the J gene TRBJ2-3; 8 positions agree with TRBD2. V shed 2 bases and J 3 bases; nucleotides not matched to a gene: 5. The CDR3 covers 15 residues. Germline CDR1 reads SGHRS; CDR2 reads YFSETQ. In nucleotides, the CDR3 is TGCGCCAGCAGCTTTACCGGGGGGGGTACAGATACGCAGTATTTT. This gives the protein CASSFTGGGTDTQYF.

The J gene is TRBJ2-3, the V gene TRBV6-2 or TRBV6-3; D unresolved. Per the germline V gene, CDR1 is MNHEY and CDR2 is SVGEGT. The germline V and J ends were trimmed by 5 bases and 4 bases, with 10 bases remaining between them. This CDR3 comprises 13 residues. This CDR3 reads CASSDWSSDTQYF. The CDR3 nucleotides read TGTGCCAGCAGTGATTGGAGCTCAGATACGCAGTATTTT.

In its sample, this clonotype was seen many times. An end of the junction differs from the germline gene, which may be a read error. The V gene is TRBV5-1, the J gene TRBJ2-7; tentative D call: TRBD1 (5 bases). Germline V gene sequence: CDR1 SGHRS, CDR2 YFSETQ. The CDR3 has 14 residues. Here the CDR3 reads CASSLGGANYGQYF. The CDR3 region has the DNA TGCGCCAGCAGCTTAGGTGGGGCGAATTACGGGCAGTACTTC.

The table lists this clonotype with a few counts. This chain links TRBV27 with TRBJ2-7; D is ambiguous. Trimming shortened V by 2 bases and J by 1 base, and 6 bases separated the two germline ends. The CDR3 extends over 13 amino acids. Per germline, CDR1 MNHEY and CDR2 SMNVEV (reference sequence). The CDR3 region is CASSLHISYEQYF. The CDR3 DNA follows: TGTGCCAGCAGTTTACATATTTCCTACGAGCAGTACTTC.

This clonotype came up a few times. This sequence joins TRBV12-3 or TRBV12-4 and TRBJ2-5; D is uncertain. Trimming left V 3 bases short and J 1 base short, with 9 bases between. The CDR3 runs to 14 residues. This chain's CDR3 is CASSFRSPQETQYF. For the CDR3, the DNA is TGTGCCAGCAGTTTTCGGAGCCCCCAAGAGACCCAGTACTTC.

This clonotype has just a few counts. The rearrangement links TRBV7-2 to TRBJ2-3; the match to TRBD2 covers 11 bases. V shed 4 bases, J shed 0 bases, and the junction held 3 bases outside the gene matches. Germline V gives CDR1 SGHTA, CDR2 FQGNSA. The CDR3 has 16 amino acids. This CDR3 is CASSSSGGRSTDTQYF. CDR3 bases: TGTGCCAGCAGCTCTAGCGGGGGGAGGAGCACAGATACGCAGTATTTT.

This clonotype was observed a handful of times. Compared with germline, one end of the junction differs, possibly owing to a read error. The chain has TRBV4-1 and TRBJ1-1, with D unclear. The CDR3 has 14 residues. Germline CDR1 and CDR2: MGHRA and YSYEKL. The CDR3 DNA follows: TGTGCCAGCAGCCAACCCCCGAGCCGAAATGAAGCTTTCTTT. Residues: CASSQPPSRNEAFF.

This clonotype was observed a handful of times. V and J are TRBV12-3 or TRBV12-4 and TRBJ1-2; D gene uncertain. Trimming cost V 1 base and J 7 bases, with 10 bases left between them. This CDR3 region has 13 residues. CDR3 protein: CASSLGAVAGYTF. The CDR3 bases are TGTGCCAGCAGTTTAGGAGCAGTCGCTGGCTACACCTTC.

This clonotype came up a few times. The V gene is TRBV12-3 or TRBV12-4, the J gene TRBJ1-1; D gene ambiguous. V was cut by 2 bases and J by 1 base, with 8 bases left in between. CDR3 length: 14 amino acids. CDR3: CASSLNGPNTEAFF. In DNA form, the CDR3 reads TGTGCCAGCAGTTTAAACGGACCGAACACTGAAGCTTTCTTT.

This chain links TRBV7-2 with TRBJ2-4; TRBD2 agrees at 13 bases. J gave up 7 bases and V 1 base, and 7 bases lay outside the gene matches. The CDR3 is 17 amino acids. CDR1 SGHTA and CDR2 FQGNSA come from the germline V gene. CDR3 amino acids: CASSLGLAGGRGNIQYF. The DNA for the CDR3 is TGTGCCAGCAGCTTAGGACTAGCGGGGGGCCGGGGGAACATTCAGTACTTC.

V gene TRBV10-3 combines with J gene TRBJ1-6; 7 positions match TRBD1. There are 19 residues in the CDR3. After removal of 6 bases from V and 0 bases from J, the junction contained 14 bases not matched to a gene. Per the germline V gene, CDR1 is ENHRY and CDR2 is SYGVKD. The chain's CDR3 is CAIRDREGGKGSYNSPLHF. Written as DNA, the CDR3 is TGTGCCATCAGAGACAGGGAGGGAGGGAAAGGCTCCTATAATTCACCCCTCCACTTT.